A selection of T cell receptor beta chains follows, all from one sample in a study of blood T cells in healthy people across ages. TCRdb reprocessed the 5' RACE reads via MiXCR and lists one record per CDR3 protein. The table lists some 1,500,000 distinct CDR3 sequences, about 42% of them singletons. The sequencing sample was made of blood. These receptors were taken from a woman in her late teens or twenties in good health. The CDR3 runs from the conserved cysteine through the conserved F or W. D genes are given only for firm matches. Clone size is shown for a subset of rows, as once, few, many or a class of expanded clone.

abundance	v_gene	j_gene	d_gene	CDR3nt	CDR3aa
-	TRBV30	TRBJ1-2	-	TGTGCCTGGAGTCCGGGCTATGGCTACACCTTC	CAWSPGYGYTF
many	TRBV20-1	TRBJ2-5	-	TGCAGTGCCACAATGGGTCCCCAAGAGACCCAGTACTTC	CSATMGPQETQYF
few	TRBV4-1	TRBJ2-3	TRBD2	TGCGCCAGCAGCGACCAGCCGGGACTAGGGGCAGATACGCAGTATTTT	CASSDQPGLGADTQYF
-	TRBV6-2/TRBV6-3	TRBJ1-2	-	TGTGCCAGCAGTCGCACTACTCGGGGCTACACCTTC	CASSRTTRGYTF
-	TRBV29-1	TRBJ2-1	-	TGCAGCGTTGAGGTGGACACTGAGCAGTTCTTC	CSVEVDTEQFF
-	TRBV10-3	TRBJ2-3	TRBD2	TGTGCCACCGCTACGGGAGGGTCATCAGATACGCAGTATTTT	CATATGGSSDTQYF
-	TRBV6-1	TRBJ2-7	TRBD1	TGTGCCAGCAGTGTCTCTCTCCTGGCAGGGGGTTTCTACGAGCAGTACTTC	CASSVSLLAGGFYEQYF
once	TRBV7-9	TRBJ1-5	-	TGTGCCAGCAGCTTAGCCAAGGGCGGAGATCAGCCCCAGCATTTT	CASSLAKGGDQPQHF
-	TRBV5-1	TRBJ2-3	-	TGCGCCAGCAGCTTGCACAGCAGTCGGACAGATACGCAGTATTTT	CASSLHSSRTDTQYF
-	TRBV28	TRBJ1-6	-	TGTGCCAGCAGTATGAGGAGCTCCTATAATTCACCCCTCCACTTT	CASSMRSSYNSPLHF
-	TRBV6-2/TRBV6-3	TRBJ2-1	-	TGTGCTATATCTAAGGGGGGGGCCACCTACAATGAGCAGTTCTTC	CAISKGGATYNEQFF
-	TRBV7-2	TRBJ2-7	TRBD2	TGTGCCAGCAGCTTACAGAGCGGGAGCTCCTACGAGCAGTACTTC	CASSLQSGSSYEQYF
-	TRBV27	TRBJ2-7	-	TGTGCCAGCAGTCTCCGACCGATTCTCTACGAGCAGTACTTC	CASSLRPILYEQYF
-	TRBV5-5	TRBJ2-1	-	TGTGCCAGCAGCGGCAGGGGTGGCGAGCAGTTCTTC	CASSGRGGEQFF
once	TRBV20-1	TRBJ1-2	TRBD1	TGCAGTGCTAGCACAGGGGGCTCGAACGATGGCTACACCTTC	CSASTGGSNDGYTF
-	TRBV27	TRBJ2-1	TRBD1	TGTGCCAGCAGTAGAGGGACAGCGCATGGCTCCTACAATGAGCAGTTCTTC	CASSRGTAHGSYNEQFF
-	TRBV9	TRBJ1-1	-	TGTGCCAGCAGCGTAGGGGAGGGAATGGGAAACACTGAAGCTTTCTTT	CASSVGEGMGNTEAFF
-	TRBV3-1	TRBJ1-3	-	TGTGCCAGCAGCCCTAGTGTGGCCTCTGGAAACACCATATATTTT	CASSPSVASGNTIYF
-	TRBV7-2	TRBJ2-1	-	TGTGCCAGCTCACCACAGCGAGGGGACAATGAGCAGTTCTTC	CASSPQRGDNEQFF
many	TRBV5-1	TRBJ2-7	TRBD1	TGTGCCAGCTCCGGGACAGGGTCCTACGAGCAGTACTTC	CASSGTGSYEQYF
-	TRBV12-3/TRBV12-4	TRBJ2-7	TRBD2	TGTGCCAGCAGGCCTTCACTAGCGGGGGTTTACAATGAGCAGTACTTC	CASRPSLAGVYNEQYF
-	TRBV7-9	TRBJ1-5	TRBD1	TGTGCCAGCAGCCCCGGACAGGGAGTATACCAGCCCCAGCATTTT	CASSPGQGVYQPQHF
many	TRBV4-1	TRBJ2-7	TRBD1	TGCGCCAGCAGCCAAGCCCCGGGACAGGGGATCGAGCAGTACTTC	CASSQAPGQGIEQYF
-	TRBV27	TRBJ1-5	-	TGTGCCAGCAGTTTTACAGGGCGCAATCAGCCCCAGCATTTT	CASSFTGRNQPQHF
-	TRBV6-5	TRBJ1-4	-	TGTGCCAGCAGAGACCCGGGGGATAATGAAAAACTGTTTTTT	CASRDPGDNEKLFF
-	TRBV29-1	TRBJ1-1	TRBD1	TGCAGCGTTGCCGAGGGACAGGGGTACACTGGAGCTTTCTTT	CSVAEGQGYTGAFF
-	TRBV7-9	TRBJ2-1	-	TGTGCCAGCAGCTTACGCGGACTTACCGACCCCTCCTACAATGAGCAGTTCTTC	CASSLRGLTDPSYNEQFF
-	TRBV28	TRBJ2-3	-	TGTGCCAGCAGTTTACCCCAAGATACGCAGTATTTT	CASSLPQDTQYF
few	TRBV2	TRBJ2-7	TRBD1	TGTGCCAGCAGCTTTGGACAGGGGGTTACGTACGAGCAGTACTTC	CASSFGQGVTYEQYF
once	TRBV29-1	TRBJ2-7	-	TGCAGCGCCCGGAATGGCAACGAGCAGTACTTC	CSARNGNEQYF
-	TRBV20-1	TRBJ2-7	-	TGCAGCGCAAAGGACACATACGAGCAGTACTTC	CSAKDTYEQYF